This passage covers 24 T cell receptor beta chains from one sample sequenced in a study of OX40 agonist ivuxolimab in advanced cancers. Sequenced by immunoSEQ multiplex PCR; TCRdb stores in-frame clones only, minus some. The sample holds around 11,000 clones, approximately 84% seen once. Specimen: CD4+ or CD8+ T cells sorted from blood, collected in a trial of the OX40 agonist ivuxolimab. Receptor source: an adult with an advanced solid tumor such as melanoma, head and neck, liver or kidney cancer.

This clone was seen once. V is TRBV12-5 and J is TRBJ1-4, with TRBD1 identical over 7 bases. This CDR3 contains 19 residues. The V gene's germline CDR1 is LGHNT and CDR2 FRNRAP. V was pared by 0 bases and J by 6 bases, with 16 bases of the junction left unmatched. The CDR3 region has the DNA TGTGCTAGTGGTTTGGTGGGGGACAGATTGAATAATTACCATGAAAAACTGTTTTTT. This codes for CASGLVGDRLNNYHEKLFF.

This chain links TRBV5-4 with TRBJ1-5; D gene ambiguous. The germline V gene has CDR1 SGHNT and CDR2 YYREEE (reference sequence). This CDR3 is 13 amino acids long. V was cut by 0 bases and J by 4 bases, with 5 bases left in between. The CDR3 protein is CASSLAGNQPQHF. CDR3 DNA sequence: TGTGCCAGCAGCTTGGCTGGGAATCAGCCCCAGCATTTT. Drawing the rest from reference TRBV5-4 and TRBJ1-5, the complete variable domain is ETGVTQSPTHLIKTRGQQVTLRCSSQSGHNTVSWYQQALGQGPQFIFQYYREEENGRGNFPPRFSGLQFPNYSSELNVNALELDDSALYLCASSLAGNQPQHFGDGTRLSIL.

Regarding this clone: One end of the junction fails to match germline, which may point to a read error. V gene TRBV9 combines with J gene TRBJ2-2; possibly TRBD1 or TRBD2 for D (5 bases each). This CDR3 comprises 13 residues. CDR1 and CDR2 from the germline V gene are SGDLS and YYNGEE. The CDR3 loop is CASGGPNTGELFF. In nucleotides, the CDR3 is TGTGCCAGCGGGGGTCCTAACACCGGGGAGCTTTTTTTT.

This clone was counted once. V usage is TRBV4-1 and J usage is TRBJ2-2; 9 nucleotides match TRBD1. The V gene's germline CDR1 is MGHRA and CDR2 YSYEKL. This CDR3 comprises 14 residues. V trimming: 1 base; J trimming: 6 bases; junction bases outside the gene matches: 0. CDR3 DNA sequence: TGCGCCAGCAGCCAAGGACAGGGGGCCGGGGAGCTGTTTTTT. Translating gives CASSQGQGAGELFF.

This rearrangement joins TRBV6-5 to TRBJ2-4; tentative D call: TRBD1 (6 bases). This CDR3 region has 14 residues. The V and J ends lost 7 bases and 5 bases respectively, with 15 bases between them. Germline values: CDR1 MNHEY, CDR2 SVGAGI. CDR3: CASNPRGLENIQYF. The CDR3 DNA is TGTGCCAGCAATCCCAGGGGTTTGGAAAACATTCAGTACTTC.

The CDR3 spells CAISEGAGTDETQYF. The CDR3 DNA is TGTGCCATCAGTGAAGGGGCAGGGACAGACGAGACCCAGTACTTC. The gene calls are TRBV10-3 and TRBJ2-5; TRBD1 matches 7 bases. Per the germline V gene, CDR1 is ENHRY and CDR2 is SYGVKD. With 3 bases clipped from V and 5 bases from J, the junction kept 9 bases outside the gene matches. The CDR3 spans 15 residues.

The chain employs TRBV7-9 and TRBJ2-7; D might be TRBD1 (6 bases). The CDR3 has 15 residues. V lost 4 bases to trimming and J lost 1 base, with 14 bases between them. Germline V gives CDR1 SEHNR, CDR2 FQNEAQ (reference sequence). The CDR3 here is CASSSTGTSSYEQYF. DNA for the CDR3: TGTGCCAGCAGCTCAACCGGGACATCATCCTACGAGCAGTACTTC.

This chain's CDR3 is CASSLGFGQGMQPQHF. Written as DNA, the CDR3 is TGTGCCAGCAGCTTAGGGTTCGGACAGGGCATGCAGCCCCAGCATTTT. The rearrangement links TRBV7-2 to TRBJ1-5, with TRBD1 identical over 8 bases. The V gene end was trimmed by 1 base and the J gene end by 7 bases; junction bases not matched to a gene: 9. There are 16 residues in the CDR3. CDR1 is SGHTA, CDR2 FQGNSA, per germline.

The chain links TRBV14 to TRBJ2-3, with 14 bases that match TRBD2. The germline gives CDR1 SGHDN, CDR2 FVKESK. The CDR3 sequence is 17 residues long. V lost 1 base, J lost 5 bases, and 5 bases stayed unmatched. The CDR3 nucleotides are TGTGCCAGCAGCCAAGTGGGTGGACTAGCGGGAGGAGATACGCAGTATTTT. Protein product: CASSQVGGLAGGDTQYF.

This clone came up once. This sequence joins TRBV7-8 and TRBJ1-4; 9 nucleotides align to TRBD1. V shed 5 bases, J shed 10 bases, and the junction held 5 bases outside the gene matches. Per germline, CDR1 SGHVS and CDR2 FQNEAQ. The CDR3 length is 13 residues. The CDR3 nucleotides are TGTGCCAGCAGCCCCTCGACAGGGGGAAAACTGTTTTTT. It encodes CASSPSTGGKLFF.

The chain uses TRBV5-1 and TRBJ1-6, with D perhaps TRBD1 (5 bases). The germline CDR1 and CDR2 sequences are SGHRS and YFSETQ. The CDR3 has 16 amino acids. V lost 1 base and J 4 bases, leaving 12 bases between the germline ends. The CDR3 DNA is TGCGCCAGCAGCTTGTGGGGGTCGGGGTATAATTCACCCCTCCACTTT. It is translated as CASSLWGSGYNSPLHF.

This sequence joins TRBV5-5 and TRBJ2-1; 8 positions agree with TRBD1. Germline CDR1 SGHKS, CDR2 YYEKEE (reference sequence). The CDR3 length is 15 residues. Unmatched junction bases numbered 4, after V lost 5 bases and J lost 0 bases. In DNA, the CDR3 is TGTGCCAGCAGTTATACAGGGGGCTCCTACAATGAGCAGTTCTTC. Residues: CASSYTGGSYNEQFF.

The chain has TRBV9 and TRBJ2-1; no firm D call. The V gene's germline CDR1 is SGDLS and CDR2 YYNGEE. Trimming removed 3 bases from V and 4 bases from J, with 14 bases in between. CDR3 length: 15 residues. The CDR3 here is CASSAPGQPYNEQFF. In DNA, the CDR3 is TGTGCCAGCAGCGCCCCGGGTCAACCATACAATGAGCAGTTCTTC.

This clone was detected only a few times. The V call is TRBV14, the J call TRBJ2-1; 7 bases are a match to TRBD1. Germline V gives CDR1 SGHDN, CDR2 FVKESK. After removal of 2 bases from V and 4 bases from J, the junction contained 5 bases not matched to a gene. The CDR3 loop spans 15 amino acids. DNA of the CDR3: TGTGCCAGCAGCCAACGGGACAGTTTATACAATGAGCAGTTCTTC. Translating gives CASSQRDSLYNEQFF.

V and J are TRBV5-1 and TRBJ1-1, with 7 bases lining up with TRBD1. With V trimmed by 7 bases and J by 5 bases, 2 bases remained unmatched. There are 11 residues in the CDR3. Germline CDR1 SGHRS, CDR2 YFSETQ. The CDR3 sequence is CASRRGTEAFF. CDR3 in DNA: TGCGCCAGCCGCAGGGGGACTGAAGCTTTCTTT.

CDR3 amino acids: CASGTSGGYEQYF. CDR3 nucleotide sequence: TGTGCCAGCGGGACTAGCGGGGGCTACGAGCAGTACTTC. V is TRBV6-6 and J is TRBJ2-7, with TRBD2 matching over 14 bases. CDR1 MNHNY and CDR2 SVGAGI come from the germline V gene (reference sequence). The CDR3 totals 13 residues. With 8 bases clipped from V and 3 bases from J, the junction kept 0 bases outside the gene matches.

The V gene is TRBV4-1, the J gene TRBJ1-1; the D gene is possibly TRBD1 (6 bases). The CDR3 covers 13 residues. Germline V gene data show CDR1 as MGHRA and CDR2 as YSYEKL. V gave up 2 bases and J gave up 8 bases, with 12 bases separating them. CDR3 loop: CASSQHRVSEAFF. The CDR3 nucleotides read TGCGCCAGCAGCCAACACAGGGTATCCGAAGCTTTCTTT.

CDR3 DNA: TGCGCCAGCAGTGAAACAGGACGCCTAGAGACCCAGTACTTC. Residues: CASSETGRLETQYF. The chain couples TRBV10-2 to TRBJ2-5; TRBD1 might be the D (5 bases). Trimming left V 3 bases short and J 4 bases short, with 12 bases between. Germline V gene data show CDR1 as WSHSY and CDR2 as SAAADI. The CDR3 length is 14 residues.

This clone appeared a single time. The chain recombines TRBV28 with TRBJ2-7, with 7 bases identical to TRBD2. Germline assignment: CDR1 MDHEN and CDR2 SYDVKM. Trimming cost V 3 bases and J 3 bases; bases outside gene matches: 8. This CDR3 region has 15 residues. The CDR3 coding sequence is TGTGCCAGCAGTTTGGGGGAGGGGTCCGTCTACGAGCAGTACTTC. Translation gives CASSLGEGSVYEQYF.

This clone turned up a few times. CDR3 sequence (DNA): TGTGCCAGCAGTTTAGTCACAGGATCGGGCGGCTACACCTTC. As protein: CASSLVTGSGGYTF. The chain uses TRBV27 and TRBJ1-2, with a possible D match to TRBD1 (5 bases). V was trimmed by 2 bases and J by 8 bases, leaving 15 bases between them. Germline V lookup: CDR1 MNHEY, CDR2 SMNVEV (reference sequence). The CDR3 sequence is 14 residues long.

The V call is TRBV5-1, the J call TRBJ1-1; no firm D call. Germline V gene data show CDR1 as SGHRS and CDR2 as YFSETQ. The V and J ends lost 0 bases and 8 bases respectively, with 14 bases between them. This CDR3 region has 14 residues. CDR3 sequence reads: CASSLDILGMEAFF. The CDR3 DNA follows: TGCGCCAGCAGCTTGGACATCTTGGGTATGGAAGCTTTCTTT.

The CDR3 DNA reads as TGTGCCAGCAGTCCACTAGCGGAACCATCCAATGAGCAGTTCTTC. Its protein is CASSPLAEPSNEQFF. The rearrangement uses TRBV6-1 and TRBJ2-1; TRBD2 aligns across 8 bases. With V trimmed by 5 bases and J by 6 bases, 9 bases remained unmatched. Germline V CDR1 and CDR2: MNHNS, SASEGT. The CDR3 length is 15 residues.

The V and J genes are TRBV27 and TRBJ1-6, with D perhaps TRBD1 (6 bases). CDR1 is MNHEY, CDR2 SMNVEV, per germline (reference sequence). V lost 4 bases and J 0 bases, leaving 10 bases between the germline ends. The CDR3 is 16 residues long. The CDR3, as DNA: TGTGCCAGCAGTTCGGGACACCACTCCTATAATTCACCCCTCCACTTT. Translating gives CASSSGHHSYNSPLHF.

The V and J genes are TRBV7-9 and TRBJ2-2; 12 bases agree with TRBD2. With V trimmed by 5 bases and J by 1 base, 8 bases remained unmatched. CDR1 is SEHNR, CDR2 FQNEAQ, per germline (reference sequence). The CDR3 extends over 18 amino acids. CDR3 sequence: CASSRGASGRENTGELFF. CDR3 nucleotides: TGTGCCAGCAGCCGCGGGGCTAGCGGGAGGGAGAACACCGGGGAGCTGTTTTTT.